This T cell receptor (beta chain) was retrieved from a study of blood T cell repertoires in COVID-19. About the study: Nucleic acid was either cDNA or gDNA, and it came from T cells, B-cell-depleted T cells, or PBMCs.

Assay: immunoSEQ multiplex PCR; the TCRdb copy retains only in-frame clones and omits some. The sample includes 140,000 to 150,000 clones, approximately 87% of them seen just once. This CDR3 contains 16 residues. CDR1 is KGHDR, CDR2 SFDVKD, per germline. The V and J ends lost 1 base and 5 bases, in that order; junction bases with no gene match: 4. Sequenced sample: peripheral blood. The source is a human donor in a cohort sampled during active COVID-19. The chain employs TRBV24-1 and TRBJ2-1; 10 bases fit TRBD1. Here the CDR3 reads CATSDFGTGVNNEQFF. In DNA form, the CDR3 reads TGTGCCACCAGTGATTTCGGGACAGGGGTCAACAATGAGCAGTTCTTC.